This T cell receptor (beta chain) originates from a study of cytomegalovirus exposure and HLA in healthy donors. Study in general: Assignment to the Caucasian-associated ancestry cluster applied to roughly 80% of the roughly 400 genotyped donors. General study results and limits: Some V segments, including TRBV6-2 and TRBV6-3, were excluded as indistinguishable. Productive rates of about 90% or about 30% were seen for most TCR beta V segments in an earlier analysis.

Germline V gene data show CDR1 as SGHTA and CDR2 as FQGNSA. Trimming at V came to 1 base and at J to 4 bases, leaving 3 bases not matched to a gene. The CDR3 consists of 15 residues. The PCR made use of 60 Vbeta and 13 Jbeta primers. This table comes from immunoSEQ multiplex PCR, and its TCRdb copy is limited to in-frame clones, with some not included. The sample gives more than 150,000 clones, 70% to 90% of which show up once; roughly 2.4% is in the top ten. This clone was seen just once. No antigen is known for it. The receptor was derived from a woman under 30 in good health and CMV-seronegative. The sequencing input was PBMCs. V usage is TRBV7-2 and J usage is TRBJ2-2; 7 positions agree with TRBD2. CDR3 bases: TGTGCCAGCAGCTTAGGCGGGAGTCGCACCGGGGAGCTGTTTTTT. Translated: CASSLGGSRTGELFF.